Listed here are 2 T cell receptor beta chains from one sample, sequenced in a study of blood T cell repertoires in COVID-19. TCRdb's table, derived via immunoSEQ multiplex PCR, lists solely in-frame clones and lacks some. The sample carries roughly 150,000 clones, about 77% recorded once. Specimen: peripheral blood. The source is a woman aged 80 or over with acute or convalescent COVID-19.

CDR3 amino acids: CASFSGINEKLFF. DNA for the CDR3: TGTGCCAGCTTCTCAGGGATTAATGAAAAACTGTTTTTT. V and J are TRBV6-5 and TRBJ1-4; tentative D call: TRBD1 (5 bases). The CDR3 is made up of 13 amino acids. Trimming left V 8 bases short and J 4 bases short, with 11 bases between. Looked up from germline, CDR1 is MNHEY and CDR2 is SVGAGI.

Concerning this clone: The junction and the germline gene differ at one end; a read error may be behind it. The V and J genes are TRBV5-1 and TRBJ1-2; 8 positions match TRBD1. This CDR3 spans 13 amino acids. CDR1 and CDR2 from the germline V gene are SGHRS and YFSETQ. The CDR3 loop reads CASSLSAGGPSGF. DNA of the CDR3: TGCGCCAGCAGCTTGTCGGCAGGGGGCCCTTCCGGCTTC. Full variable domain (remainder filled in from reference TRBV5-1 and TRBJ1-2): KAGVTQTPRYLIKTRGQQVTLSCSPISGHRSVSWYQQTPGQGLQFLFEYFSETQRNKGNFPGRFSGRQFSNSRSEMNVSTLELGDSALYLCASSLSAGGPSGFGSGTRLTVV.